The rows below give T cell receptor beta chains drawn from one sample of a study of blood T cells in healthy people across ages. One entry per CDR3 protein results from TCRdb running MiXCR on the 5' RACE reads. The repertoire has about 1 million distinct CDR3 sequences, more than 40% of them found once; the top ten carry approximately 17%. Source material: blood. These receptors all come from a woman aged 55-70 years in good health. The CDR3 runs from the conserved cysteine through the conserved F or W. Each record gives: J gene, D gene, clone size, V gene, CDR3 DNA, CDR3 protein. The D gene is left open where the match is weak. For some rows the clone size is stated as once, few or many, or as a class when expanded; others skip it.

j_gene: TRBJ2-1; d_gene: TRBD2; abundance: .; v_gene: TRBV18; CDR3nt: TGTGCCAGCTCACTTTCCGGGACTAGCGGGGGGTACAATGAGCAGTTCTTC; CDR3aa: CASSLSGTSGGYNEQFF
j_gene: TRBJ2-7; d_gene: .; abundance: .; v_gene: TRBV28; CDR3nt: TGTGCCACCCGAAGCTCCTACGAGCAGTACTTC; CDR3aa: CATRSSYEQYF
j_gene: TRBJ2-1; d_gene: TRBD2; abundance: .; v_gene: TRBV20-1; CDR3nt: TGCAGTGTACCCGGGACTAGCGGGAGAGAGAGGTCCTACAATGAGCAGTTCTTC; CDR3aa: CSVPGTSGRERSYNEQFF
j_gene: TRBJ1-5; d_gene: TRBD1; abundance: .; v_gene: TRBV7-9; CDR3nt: TGTGCCAGCAGCGCAGGGGGGGTTTGGCAGCCCCAGCATTTT; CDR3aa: CASSAGGVWQPQHF
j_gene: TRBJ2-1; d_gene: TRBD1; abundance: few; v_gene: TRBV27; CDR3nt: TGTGCCAGCAGTTTATTCCGGAACCGGGACAGACCATACAATGAGCAGTTCTTC; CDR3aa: CASSLFRNRDRPYNEQFF
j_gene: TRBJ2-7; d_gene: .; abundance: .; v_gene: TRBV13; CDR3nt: TGTGCCAGCAGCTTAGGGTGGCGGCAGCAACTTTACGAGCAGTACTTC; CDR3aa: CASSLGWRQQLYEQYF
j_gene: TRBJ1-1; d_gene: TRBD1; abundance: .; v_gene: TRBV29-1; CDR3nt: TGCAGCGTTGAGGCCCTCAGGGGGGTTAGCACTGAAGCTTTCTTT; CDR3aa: CSVEALRGVSTEAFF
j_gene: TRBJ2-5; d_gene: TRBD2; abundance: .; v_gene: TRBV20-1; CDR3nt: TGCAGTGCTACTAGCGGGATGTCCTACAATGAGCAGTACTTC; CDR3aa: CSATSGMSYNEQYF
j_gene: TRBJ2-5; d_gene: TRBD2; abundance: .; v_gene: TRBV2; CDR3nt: TGTGCCAGCGAAGGACTAGAAGGAGAGACCCAGTACTTC; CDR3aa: CASEGLEGETQYF
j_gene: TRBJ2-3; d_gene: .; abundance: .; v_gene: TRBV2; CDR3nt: TGTGCCAGCAGTGTACAGATTAGCACAGATACGCAGTATTTT; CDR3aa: CASSVQISTDTQYF
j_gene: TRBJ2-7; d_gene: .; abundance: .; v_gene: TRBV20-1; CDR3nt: TGCAGTGCTAACCGTCAGGGGCGCGTATACGAGCAGTACTTC; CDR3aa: CSANRQGRVYEQYF
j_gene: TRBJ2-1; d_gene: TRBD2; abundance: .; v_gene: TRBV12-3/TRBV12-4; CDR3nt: TGTGCCAGCAGTTTTTCAGGTCTAGCGGGAGCGTTCTTC; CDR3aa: CASSFSGLAGAFF
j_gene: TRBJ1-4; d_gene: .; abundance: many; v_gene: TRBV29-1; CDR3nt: TGCAGCATTCAGGGGCTGGCAGGAGAAAAACTGTTTTTT; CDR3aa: CSIQGLAGEKLFF
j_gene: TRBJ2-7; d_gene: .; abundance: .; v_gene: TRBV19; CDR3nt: TGTGCCAGTAGTACCGACGGGACCGCTACCTACGAGCAGTACTTC; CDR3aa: CASSTDGTATYEQYF